The rows below give T cell receptor beta chains drawn from one sample of a study of T cell responses to AZD1222 COVID-19 vaccine. Only in-frame clones appear in the TCRdb table, and some are missing; sequencing was by immunoSEQ multiplex PCR. The table has 150,000 to 200,000 clones, 93% seen once. The sequencing here drew on peripheral blood, taken on day 0 of AZD1222 vaccination. These TCRs come from an adult in good health. CDR3s include the opening cysteine and the closing phenylalanine or tryptophan.

>TRBJ1-6|TRBV21-1
CASSNARGGRTRNSPLHF
>TRBJ1-4|TRBV5-1
CASSLTTTNEKLFF
>TRBJ2-1|TRBV7-3
CASSLTSKIYNEQFF
>TRBJ2-5|TRBV6-5
CATGGTEQETQYF
>TRBJ1-5|TRBV2
CASSVERGNQPQHF
>TRBJ2-7|TRBV10-3
CAIRQGSYEQYF
>TRBJ1-5|TRBV5-6
CASSLGEQPQHF
>TRBJ1-5|TRBV12-3/TRBV12-4
CASSLSGAQHF
>TRBJ2-6|TRBV13
CASSSTRQGAGANVLTF
>TRBJ1-1|TRBV5-1
CASSANQGGTEAFF
>TRBJ2-3|TRBV27
CASRLQGAGADTQYF
>TRBJ1-2|TRBV10-3
CAIRDLYYGYTF
>TRBJ2-1|TRBV7-2
CASSLTLNSYNEQFF
>TRBJ2-7|TRBV25-1
CASSGPGEQYF
>TRBJ1-2|TRBV6-5
CASTSTGNRGRYTF
>TRBJ1-2|TRBV13
CASSPRRAVNYGYTF
>TRBJ2-1|TRBV6-5
CASKGAGDEQFF
>TRBJ1-1|TRBV28
CASHNDGTVTEAFF